Below are 16 T cell receptor beta chains sequenced from a single sample in a study of cytomegalovirus exposure and HLA in healthy donors. It was with 60 Vbeta and 13 Jbeta primers that the PCR ran. The data were produced by immunoSEQ multiplex PCR, yet TCRdb's version contains in-frame clones alone and is incomplete. The sample records about 130,000 clones, roughly three quarters being singletons. Sequencing input: PBMCs. These receptors came from a man aged 25 to 45 in good health and CMV-seronegative.

The chain employs TRBV7-2 and TRBJ1-4; no clear D gene. CDR1 is SGHTA, CDR2 FQGNSA, per germline. V shed 7 bases and J shed 4 bases, with 13 bases lying between them. The CDR3 has 14 residues. In DNA form, the CDR3 reads TGTGCCAGCACCCGCGGGCCCGGTAATGAAAAACTGTTTTTT. This encodes CASTRGPGNEKLFF.

This clone was observed a handful of times. The chain joins TRBV7-6 to TRBJ2-5; TRBD1 matches at 11 bases. CDR1 and CDR2 (germline): SGHVS, FNYEAQ. The junction had 6 bases not matched to a gene; V was cut back by 8 bases and J by 1 base. The CDR3 has 15 amino acids. The CDR3 region has the DNA TGTGCCAGCCGCACCGGGACAGGGGGCCAAGAGACCCAGTACTTC. Its protein product is CASRTGTGGQETQYF. The whole variable domain, remainder taken from reference TRBV7-6 and TRBJ2-5, is GAGVSQSPRYKVTKRGQDVALRCDPISGHVSLYWYRQALGQGPEFLTYFNYEAQQDKSGLPNDRFSAERPEGSISTLTIQRTEQRDSAMYRCASRTGTGGQETQYFGPGTRLLVL.

The CDR3 sequence is CASSSTGVQGEQFF. The CDR3 DNA follows: TGCGCCAGCAGCTCAACAGGGGTACAGGGTGAGCAGTTCTTC. This rearrangement joins TRBV5-1 to TRBJ2-1; 7 bases line up with TRBD1. Germline lookup yields CDR1 SGHRS and CDR2 YFSETQ. With V trimmed by 3 bases and J by 9 bases, 9 bases remained unmatched. The CDR3 runs to 14 residues. The full variable domain, with the rest looked up from reference TRBV5-1 and TRBJ2-1, is KAGVTQTPRYLIKTRGQQVTLSCSPISGHRSVSWYQQTPGQGLQFLFEYFSETQRNKGNFPGRFSGRQFSNSRSEMNVSTLELGDSALYLCASSSTGVQGEQFFGPGTRLTVL.

Only one count was recorded for this clone. V usage is TRBV9 and J usage is TRBJ2-7; 7 positions agree with TRBD2. V shed 3 bases, J shed 4 bases, and the junction held 4 bases outside the gene matches. The CDR3 runs 13 residues. CDR1 and CDR2 (germline): SGDLS, YYNGEE. The CDR3 region has the DNA TGTGCCAGCAGCGCCGGGACTACGTACGAGCAGTACTTC. Its protein is CASSAGTTYEQYF.

This clone was detected a few times. This chain links TRBV5-1 with TRBJ2-2, with TRBD1 identical over 8 bases. The germline CDR1 and CDR2 sequences are SGHRS and YFSETQ. The CDR3 is 15 amino acids. V dropped 4 bases and J dropped 4; count of bases not matched to a gene: 6. The CDR3 DNA reads as TGCGCCAGCAGCACAGGGACAGGAATCACCGGGGAGCTGTTTTTT. It translates to CASSTGTGITGELFF.

About this clone: Other DNA sequences in this sample translate to the same CDR3. The CDR3 DNA is TGTGCCAGCAGCGCCGGGACTAGCGGAACCTACGAGCAGTACTTC. The encoded protein is CASSAGTSGTYEQYF. This chain joins TRBV5-4 and TRBJ2-7, with 11 nucleotides matching TRBD2. The CDR3 totals 15 residues. Germline lookup yields CDR1 SGHNT and CDR2 YYREEE (reference sequence). With 4 bases clipped from V and 2 bases from J, the junction kept 5 bases outside the gene matches.

The V gene is TRBV2, the J gene TRBJ2-2; 13 bases agree with TRBD2. The germline CDR1 and CDR2 sequences are SNHLY and FYNNEI. CDR3 length: 18 amino acids. V shed 5 bases and J 2 bases; nucleotides not matched to a gene: 8. The CDR3 DNA is TGTGCCAGCAGTTCCACTACTAGCGGGGGGGTTAACACCGGGGAGCTGTTTTTT. This gives the protein CASSSTTSGGVNTGELFF.

This clone was picked up a small number of times. The gene calls are TRBV5-1 and TRBJ1-5, with 8 bases that match TRBD1. CDR1 SGHRS and CDR2 YFSETQ come from the germline V gene. The CDR3 runs 14 residues. Losses at the gene ends were 6 bases for V and 2 bases for J; bases not matched to a gene: 4. CDR3 nucleotides: TGCGCCAGCACCCTGACAGGGGGCAATCAGCCCCAGCATTTT. Encoded protein: CASTLTGGNQPQHF.

This clone has just one count. This chain connects TRBV19 to TRBJ1-5; 8 bases agree with TRBD1. The germline V gene has CDR1 LNHDA and CDR2 SQIVND (reference sequence). The CDR3 has 15 residues. Unmatched junction bases numbered 2, after V lost 4 bases and J lost 0 bases. CDR3 nucleotide sequence: TGTGCCAGTAGTACGACAGGGGATAGCAATCAGCCCCAGCATTTT. Its protein product is CASSTTGDSNQPQHF.

This clone appeared a single time. This chain uses TRBV4-3 with TRBJ2-3, with a possible D match to TRBD1 (6 bases). From germline, CDR1 is LGHNA and CDR2 YSLEER. V lost 0 bases to trimming and J lost 6 bases, with 16 bases between them. The CDR3 is 16 residues long. This chain's CDR3 is CASSQDLKGVEDTQYF. Written as DNA, the CDR3 is TGCGCCAGCAGCCAAGATTTGAAGGGGGTGGAGGATACGCAGTATTTT.

This rearrangement joins TRBV9 to TRBJ2-3; D is perhaps TRBD2 (5 bases). This CDR3 has 13 amino acids. Trimming shortened V by 0 bases and J by 8 bases, and 10 bases separated the two germline ends. Germline-derived CDR1 and CDR2 are SGDLS and YYNGEE. CDR3 nucleotides: TGTGCCAGCAGCGTAGCTCCAGGAGGTACGCAGTATTTT. This codes for CASSVAPGGTQYF.

The chain recombines TRBV30 with TRBJ2-5; 8 bases are shared with TRBD2. With V trimmed by 2 bases and J by 1 base, 18 bases remained unmatched. This CDR3 spans 19 amino acids. The V gene's germline CDR1 is GTSNPN and CDR2 SVGIG (reference sequence). The CDR3 DNA reads as TGTGCCTGGAGTCATGGGAAGATCGCGGGGGGCCCAATCCAAGAGACCCAGTACTTC. This encodes CAWSHGKIAGGPIQETQYF.

The chain has TRBV25-1 and TRBJ2-3, with D possibly matching TRBD1 (6 bases). From germline, CDR1 is MGHDK and CDR2 SYGVNS. The V end was cut by 0 bases, the J end by 8 bases, with 18 bases between. The CDR3 is made up of 16 amino acids. The CDR3 nucleotides read TGTGCCAGCAGTGAATATTTGACAGGCCTGGGCGGTACGCAGTATTTT. Translated, it gives CASSEYLTGLGGTQYF.

The chain carries TRBV14 and TRBJ2-2; D remains ambiguous. The V gene's germline CDR1 is SGHDN and CDR2 FVKESK. This CDR3 has 12 residues. V lost 0 bases and J lost 6, with 2 bases in between. CDR3 amino acids: CASSQDAGELFF. The CDR3 region has the DNA TGTGCCAGCAGCCAAGACGCCGGGGAGCTGTTTTTT.

The chain recombines TRBV27 with TRBJ2-7; tentative D call: TRBD1 (6 bases). CDR3 size: 14 residues. CDR1 is MNHEY, CDR2 SMNVEV, per germline (reference sequence). Trimming left V 6 bases short and J 3 bases short, with 15 bases between. The CDR3 region has the DNA TGTGCCAGCAGCCGGGGCGGACAGTTCTACGAGCAGTACTTC. Encoded protein: CASSRGGQFYEQYF.

Here the CDR3 reads CASSLPPRGGGQNTEAFF. CDR3 DNA sequence: TGTGCCAGCAGTTTACCCCCCCGGGGAGGAGGGCAGAACACTGAAGCTTTCTTT. The rearrangement links TRBV27 to TRBJ1-1; D gene unclear. The CDR3 runs 18 residues. V lost 2 bases and J lost 1, with 20 bases in between. Looked up from germline, CDR1 is MNHEY and CDR2 is SMNVEV (reference sequence).